The rows below give T cell receptor beta chains drawn from one sample of a study of cytomegalovirus exposure and HLA in healthy donors. Data came from immunoSEQ multiplex PCR; TCRdb stores just in-frame clones and leaves some out. The table lists roughly 180,000 clones, about 89% of them singletons. The sample taken for sequencing was PBMCs. The receptors stem from a man aged 25-40 years in good health and CMV-seropositive. Both conserved end residues are part of each CDR3. The D gene is left open where the match is weak. Clone size is stated in some rows and not others, as once, few, many or a class when expanded.

>-|TRBJ2-5|-|TRBV25-1
TGTGCCAGCAGTATCGGGGGCTCGACCCAGTACTTC
CASSIGGSTQYF
>TRBD1|TRBJ1-2|-|TRBV19
TGTGCCAGTAGTTCACAGGGGAGCGGCTACACCTTC
CASSSQGSGYTF
>TRBD2|TRBJ2-7|-|TRBV5-1
TGCGCCAGCAGCTTGGTGTCTAGCGGGGGGGTCGAGCAGTACTTC
CASSLVSSGGVEQYF
>-|TRBJ2-7|-|TRBV7-9
TGTGCCAGCAGGGGACCGGGCAGCAGCTCCTACGAGCAGTACTTC
CASRGPGSSSYEQYF
>TRBD1|TRBJ2-5|-|TRBV5-1
TGCGCCAGCAGCTCCGGACAGGGGGGCCAAGAGACCCAGTACTTC
CASSSGQGGQETQYF
>-|TRBJ1-1|-|TRBV11-3
TGTGCCAGCAGCCCTAGCTTTTCAGGGTACGCTGAAGCTTTCTTT
CASSPSFSGYAEAFF
>-|TRBJ1-2|-|TRBV6-1
TGTGCCAGCAGTGACCCCTTCCTCACAGGGCGCGGCTACACCTTC
CASSDPFLTGRGYTF
>-|TRBJ1-2|-|TRBV28
TGTGCCAGCAGTTCCTCGCGCGCAGCAGGAGGAAACTATGGCTACACCTTC
CASSSSRAAGGNYGYTF
>TRBD1|TRBJ2-3|-|TRBV28
TGTGCCAGCAGTTCACCGGGACAGCCAACAGATACGCAGTATTTT
CASSSPGQPTDTQYF
>-|TRBJ1-1|-|TRBV7-3
TGTGCCAGCAGCTATGATCCAGGGCTTGAAGCTTTCTTT
CASSYDPGLEAFF
>TRBD1|TRBJ1-3|-|TRBV25-1
TGTGCCAGCAGTGAATTGGACAGGGCTAACACCATATATTTT
CASSELDRANTIYF
>TRBD2|TRBJ2-5|-|TRBV5-6
TGTGCCAGCAGCGCCCTTGGGACTAGCGATAAAGAGACCCAGTACTTC
CASSALGTSDKETQYF
>-|TRBJ2-7|-|TRBV4-1
TGCGCCAGCAGCCAAGAGGAGGGCTACGAGCAGTACTTC
CASSQEEGYEQYF
>-|TRBJ2-3|-|TRBV11-3
TGTGCCAGCAGCTTAGAACATCACACAGATACGCAGTATTTT
CASSLEHHTDTQYF
>-|TRBJ2-7|-|TRBV19
TGTGCCAGTAGTACAGGTCCAATCGGGGCGTACGAGCAGTACTTC
CASSTGPIGAYEQYF
>-|TRBJ1-1|-|TRBV7-9
TGTGCCAGCAGCTTACGGGCAGGGAGGACTTTCTTT
CASSLRAGRTFF
>-|TRBJ1-1|-|TRBV5-8
TGTGCCAGCAGCTTGGGGGAGACGGGCACTGAAGCTTTCTTT
CASSLGETGTEAFF
>-|TRBJ1-5|-|TRBV6-5
TGTGCCAGCAGCCCGATGACCTCTAGCAATCAGCCCCAGCATTTT
CASSPMTSSNQPQHF
>-|TRBJ1-2|-|TRBV29-1
TGCAGCGCCTCCATACGATCTGGCTACACCTTC
CSASIRSGYTF
>-|TRBJ2-1|once|TRBV7-2
TGTGCCAGCAGCTACCCCCCGGTCCCCTACAATGAGCAGTTCTTC
CASSYPPVPYNEQFF
>-|TRBJ1-1|-|TRBV11-2
TGTGCCAGCAGCTTATCACCGAACACTGAAGCTTTCTTT
CASSLSPNTEAFF
>TRBD1|TRBJ2-5|-|TRBV2
TGTGCCAGCAGCTGGGACAGGGGGCAGGAGACCCAGTACTTC
CASSWDRGQETQYF
>-|TRBJ2-7|-|TRBV2
TGTGCCAGCATGGGCAGCTACGAGCAGTACTTC
CASMGSYEQYF
>-|TRBJ2-4|-|TRBV6-5
TGTGCCAGCAGTTACGGGGGAGAAAACATTCAGTACTTC
CASSYGGENIQYF
>TRBD2|TRBJ2-5|few|TRBV2
TGTGCCAGCCGTTGGACTAGCGGGGAGCAAGAGACCCAGTACTTC
CASRWTSGEQETQYF
>-|TRBJ1-1|-|TRBV10-3
TGTGCCATCAAGTCTCAGGGGCCGGACACTGAAGCTTTCTTT
CAIKSQGPDTEAFF
>TRBD2|TRBJ2-1|once|TRBV7-2
TGTGCCAGCAGGTCAAAAAGCGGGAGCTCCTACAATGAGCAGTTCTTC
CASRSKSGSSYNEQFF
>-|TRBJ1-6|-|TRBV5-1
TGCGCCAGCAGCTTGGATGGGGCGGACTATTCACCCCTCCACTTT
CASSLDGADYSPLHF
>-|TRBJ1-1|-|TRBV11-3
TGTGCCAGCAGCAGAGAGGGGGGAAACACTGAAGCTTTCTTT
CASSREGGNTEAFF
>-|TRBJ2-7|once|TRBV28
TGTGCCAGCACCCCGGGACTGGGCTCGGGTGAGCAGTACTTC
CASTPGLGSGEQYF
>-|TRBJ2-3|-|TRBV25-1
TGTGCCAGCAGTGAATCCGGGGGCTACACAGATACGCAGTATTTT
CASSESGGYTDTQYF
>-|TRBJ2-5|-|TRBV11-1
TGTGCCAGCAGCTTAGTCGGGGGCACGGAGACCCAGTACTTC
CASSLVGGTETQYF
>-|TRBJ2-7|-|TRBV29-1
TGCAGCGTGGACACCGGCTACGAGCAGTACTTC
CSVDTGYEQYF
>-|TRBJ2-2|once|TRBV4-3
TGCGCCAGCAGCCAAGACAGGCCCGGGGAGCTGTTTTTT
CASSQDRPGELFF
>TRBD1|TRBJ2-3|-|TRBV7-6
TGTGCCAGCAGCGTACCCCAGGGGGCTGCAGATACGCAGTATTTT
CASSVPQGAADTQYF
>-|TRBJ2-1|-|TRBV20-1
TGCAGTGAATCAGGGAACAATGAGCAGTTCTTC
CSESGNNEQFF
>-|TRBJ2-2|-|TRBV5-1
TGCGCCAGCACTAAAAGGGCCGGGGAGCTGTTTTTT
CASTKRAGELFF
>-|TRBJ2-2|-|TRBV18
TGTGCCAGCTCACCGTGGAGACTTAACACCGGGGAGCTGTTTTTT
CASSPWRLNTGELFF
>-|TRBJ2-5|-|TRBV9
TGTGCCAGCAGCCCAGGGGGGCAAGAGACCCAGTACTTC
CASSPGGQETQYF
>-|TRBJ1-5|-|TRBV7-7
TGTGCTAGCAGCGAGGCAGTCAATCAGCCCCAGCATTTT
CASSEAVNQPQHF
>TRBD2|TRBJ2-7|-|TRBV2
TGTGCCAGCAGTGAGGGGGGGAGGCTCAGACGGCAGTACTTC
CASSEGGRLRRQYF
>-|TRBJ1-5|-|TRBV6-6
TGTGCCAGCAGTTACCTCCGCATCGGGGGCAATCAGCCCCAGCATTTT
CASSYLRIGGNQPQHF
>-|TRBJ1-2|-|TRBV4-3
TGCGCCAGCAGCCAAGGATTTATGAATGGCTACACCTTC
CASSQGFMNGYTF